This entry lists 10 T cell receptor beta chains sequenced from one sample in a study of blood T cells in healthy people across ages. It was with a sample-barcoded 5' primer and a J-beta primer mix that a second PCR of about 6 to 12 cycles was run. TCRdb re-called the 5' RACE reads with MiXCR, one entry per CDR3 protein. There are 700,000 to 800,000 distinct CDR3 sequences in the sample; roughly two fifths occur only once, and about 20% lies in the top ten. Sample: blood. The receptors come from a woman between 55 and 75 years old in good health.

This clonotype has just a few counts. The chain recombines TRBV5-1 with TRBJ1-2; 12 bases align to TRBD1. The J segment lost 6 bases and the V segment lost 3 bases, leaving 6 bases of the junction unmatched. Germline V gives CDR1 SGHRS, CDR2 YFSETQ. The CDR3 is 15 amino acids. This chain's CDR3 is CASSWGTGGADGYTF. DNA of the CDR3: TGCGCCAGCAGCTGGGGGACAGGGGGCGCGGATGGCTACACCTTC.

The chain joins TRBV7-9 to TRBJ1-4; a weak D match, TRBD1 (6 bases). Germline CDR1 and CDR2: SEHNR and FQNEAQ (reference sequence). V was cut by 2 bases and J by 0 bases, with 16 bases left in between. The CDR3 is 18 residues long. The CDR3 DNA reads TGTGCCAGCAGCTTACTGCTGGGGGCCCAAGCAACTAATGAAAAACTGTTTTTT. It is translated as CASSLLLGAQATNEKLFF.

This clonotype appeared a few times. V usage is TRBV6-2 or TRBV6-3 and J usage is TRBJ2-3, with 8 bases that match TRBD1. Per germline, CDR1 MNHEY and CDR2 SVGEGT. The junction had 6 bases not matched to a gene; V was cut back by 6 bases and J by 1 base. This CDR3 contains 15 residues. For the CDR3, the DNA is TGTGCCAGCAGAAAACCGGGACAGGGCACAGATACGCAGTATTTT. It encodes CASRKPGQGTDTQYF.

The chain couples TRBV5-6 to TRBJ2-5; 7 bases align to TRBD2. The J call may not be correct, given that the DNA end is closer to TRBJ2-7. The CDR3 has 13 amino acids. Per germline, CDR1 SGHDT and CDR2 YYEEEE. This chain's CDR3 is CASIIRGEYEQYF. In DNA form, the CDR3 reads TGTGCCAGCATAATTCGGGGGGAATACGAGCAGTACTTC.

A few counts support this clonotype. CDR3 bases: TGTGCCAGCAGTACTAGCGGGGGGTCCCCCTACGAGCAGTACTTC. It translates to CASSTSGGSPYEQYF. This sequence joins TRBV6-5 and TRBJ2-7; 12 bases match TRBD2. The junction had 4 bases not matched to a gene; V was cut back by 5 bases and J by 2 bases. Per the germline V gene, CDR1 is MNHEY and CDR2 is SVGAGI. CDR3 length: 15 amino acids.

A few counts support this clonotype. The chain couples TRBV27 to TRBJ2-3; D is possibly TRBD2 (5 bases). The CDR3 covers 13 residues. Per the germline V gene, CDR1 is MNHEY and CDR2 is SMNVEV (reference sequence). Trimming took 7 bases from V and 1 from J, leaving 9 bases between them. CDR3 loop: CASMDFGTDTQYF. CDR3 nucleotide sequence: TGTGCCAGCATGGACTTCGGCACAGATACGCAGTATTTT.

In its sample, this clonotype was seen a few times. This sequence joins TRBV29-1 and TRBJ2-1; 13 bases agree with TRBD2. CDR1 is SQVTM, CDR2 ANQGSEA, per germline. Trimming at V came to 6 bases and at J to 5 bases, leaving 4 bases not matched to a gene. The CDR3 consists of 14 residues. CDR3 residues: CSVPGLAGNNEQFF. The CDR3 DNA is TGCAGCGTCCCGGGACTAGCGGGAAACAATGAGCAGTTCTTC.

This clonotype occurred a few times. The chain combines TRBV7-2 with TRBJ2-5; the D gene is possibly TRBD2 (7 bases). CDR1 is SGHTA, CDR2 FQGNSA, per germline. The CDR3 has 15 residues. Trimming took off 7 bases at V and 6 bases at J, with 21 bases between the two ends. The CDR3 here is CASTPWGGAGQTQYF. Here the CDR3 DNA reads TGTGCCAGCACCCCTTGGGGGGGCGCGGGACAGACCCAGTACTTC.

This clonotype has just a few counts. The J gene is TRBJ2-3, the V gene TRBV5-1; 10 nucleotides align to TRBD1. CDR1 and CDR2 from the germline V gene are SGHRS and YFSETQ. The V segment lost 0 bases and the J segment 4 bases; nucleotides outside the gene matches: 5. The length of the CDR3 is 16 residues. The CDR3 sequence: CASSLEGTGEADTQYF. The CDR3 bases are TGCGCCAGCAGCTTGGAGGGGACAGGGGAAGCAGATACGCAGTATTTT.

The table lists this clonotype with a few counts. V is TRBV7-3 and J is TRBJ2-5; TRBD2 agrees at 13 bases. There are 15 residues in the CDR3. With 5 bases clipped from V and 11 bases from J, the junction kept 11 bases outside the gene matches. Germline loops: CDR1 SGHTA, CDR2 FQGTGA. The CDR3 sequence is CASSLLAGGRGEQYF. Here the CDR3 DNA reads TGTGCCAGCAGCCTACTAGCGGGGGGGCGAGGTGAGCAGTACTTC.